Listed here is a single T cell receptor beta chain. Its specificity is unknown. The sample belongs to a study of shared clonotypes between healthy human individuals. This CDR3 is 14 amino acids long. Per the germline V gene, CDR1 is SGHRS and CDR2 is YFSETQ. Sorted-subset replicate PCR reactions were performed with around 210 ng DNA, corresponding to 30,000 or so T cell genomes. Profiling relied on immunoSEQ multiplex PCR, and the TCRdb table lists in-frame clones only, not all of them. The table lists a few hundred thousand clones, 95% to 98% of them singletons, with about 0.06% in the top ten. The study's findings and limits: Apart from blood, nothing was sampled; tissue repertoires likely differ.

The source of this sequence is a woman in her twenties or thirties in good health. Sequenced input: naive CD4+ T cells sorted from blood. Described subset: CD45RA+ positively selected. The chain is built from TRBV5-1 and TRBJ2-5, with unresolved D. The DNA end favors TRBJ2-7, so the J call may be wrong. The CDR3 sequence is CASSLERITYEQYF. CDR3 coding DNA: TGCGCCAGCAGCTTGGAACGGATCACCTACGAGCAGTACTTC.